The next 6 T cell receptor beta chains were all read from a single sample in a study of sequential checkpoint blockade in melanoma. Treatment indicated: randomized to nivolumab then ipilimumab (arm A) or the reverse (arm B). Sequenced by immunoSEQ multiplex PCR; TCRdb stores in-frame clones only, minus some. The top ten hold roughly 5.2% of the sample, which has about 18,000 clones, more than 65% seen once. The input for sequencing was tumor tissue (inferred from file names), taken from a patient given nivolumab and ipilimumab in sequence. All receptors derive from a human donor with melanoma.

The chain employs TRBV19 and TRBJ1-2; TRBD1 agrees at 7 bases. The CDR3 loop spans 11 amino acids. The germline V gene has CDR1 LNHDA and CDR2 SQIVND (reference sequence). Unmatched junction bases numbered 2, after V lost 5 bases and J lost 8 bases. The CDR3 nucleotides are TGTGCCAGTAGTGGGGGACAGGGCTACACCTTC. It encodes CASSGGQGYTF.

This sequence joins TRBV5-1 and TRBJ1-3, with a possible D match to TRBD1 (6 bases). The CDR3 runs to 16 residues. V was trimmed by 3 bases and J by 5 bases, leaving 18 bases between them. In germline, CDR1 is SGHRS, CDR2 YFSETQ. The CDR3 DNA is TGCGCCAGCAGCTCCCCTGGCGGGGGCAGCCGAAACACCATATATTTT. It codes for CASSSPGGGSRNTIYF.

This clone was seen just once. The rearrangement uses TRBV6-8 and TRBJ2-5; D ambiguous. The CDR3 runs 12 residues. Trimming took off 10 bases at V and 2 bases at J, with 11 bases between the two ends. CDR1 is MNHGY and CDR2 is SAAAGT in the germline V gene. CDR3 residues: CATGRYQETQYF. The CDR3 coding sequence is TGTGCCACCGGACGGTATCAAGAGACCCAGTACTTC.

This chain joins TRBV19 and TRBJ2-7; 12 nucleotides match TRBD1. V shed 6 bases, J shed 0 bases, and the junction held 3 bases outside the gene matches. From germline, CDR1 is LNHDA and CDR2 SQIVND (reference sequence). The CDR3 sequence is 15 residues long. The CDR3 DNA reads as TGTGCCAGTAGGGGACAGGGGGCGTTCTCCTACGAGCAGTACTTC. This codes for CASRGQGAFSYEQYF.

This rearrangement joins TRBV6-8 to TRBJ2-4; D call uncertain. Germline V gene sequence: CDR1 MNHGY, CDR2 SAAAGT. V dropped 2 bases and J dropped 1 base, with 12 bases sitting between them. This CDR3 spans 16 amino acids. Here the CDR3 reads CASSYAGAAAKNIQYF. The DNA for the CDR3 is TGTGCCAGCAGTTACGCTGGAGCTGCGGCCAAAAACATTCAGTACTTC.

DNA of the CDR3: TGTGCCAGCAGCTTCGGACTAGCGGACTCCTACGAGCAGTACTTC. It is translated as CASSFGLADSYEQYF. The V call is TRBV11-3, the J call TRBJ2-7, with 10 positions matching TRBD2. Unmatched junction bases numbered 2, after V lost 3 bases and J lost 0 bases. The germline V gene has CDR1 SGHNT and CDR2 YENEEA. The CDR3 is 15 residues long.